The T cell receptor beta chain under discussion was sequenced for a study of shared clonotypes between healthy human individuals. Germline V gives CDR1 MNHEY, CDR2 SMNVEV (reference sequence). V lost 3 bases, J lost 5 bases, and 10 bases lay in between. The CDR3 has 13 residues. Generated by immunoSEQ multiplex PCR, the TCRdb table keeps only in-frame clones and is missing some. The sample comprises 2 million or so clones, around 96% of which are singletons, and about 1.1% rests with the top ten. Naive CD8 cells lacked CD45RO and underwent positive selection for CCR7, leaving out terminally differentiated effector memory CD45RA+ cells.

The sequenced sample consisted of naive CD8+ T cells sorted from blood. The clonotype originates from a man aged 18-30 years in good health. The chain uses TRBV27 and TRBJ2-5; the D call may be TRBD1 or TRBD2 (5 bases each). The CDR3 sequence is CASSFVGTETQYF. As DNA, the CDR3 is TGTGCCAGCAGTTTCGTAGGGACGGAGACCCAGTACTTC.